Listed here is a single TCR beta chain. The CDR3 length is 15 residues. Germline CDR1 and CDR2: SGHRS and YFSETQ. V lost 4 bases, J lost 3 bases, and 5 bases stayed unmatched. The assay was immunoSEQ multiplex PCR, and TCRdb's table has in-frame clones only and misses some. This table holds about 70,000 clones, approximately 89% found once. The data were taken from a study of siplizumab effects on memory and regulatory T cells. The V and J genes are TRBV5-1 and TRBJ2-1, with TRBD1 identical over 9 bases. This TCR came from a human donor in good health. The sequenced material came from Tregs sorted from blood. This CDR3 reads CASSMTGGNYNEQFF. Here the CDR3 DNA reads TGCGCCAGCAGCATGACAGGGGGAAACTACAATGAGCAGTTCTTC.